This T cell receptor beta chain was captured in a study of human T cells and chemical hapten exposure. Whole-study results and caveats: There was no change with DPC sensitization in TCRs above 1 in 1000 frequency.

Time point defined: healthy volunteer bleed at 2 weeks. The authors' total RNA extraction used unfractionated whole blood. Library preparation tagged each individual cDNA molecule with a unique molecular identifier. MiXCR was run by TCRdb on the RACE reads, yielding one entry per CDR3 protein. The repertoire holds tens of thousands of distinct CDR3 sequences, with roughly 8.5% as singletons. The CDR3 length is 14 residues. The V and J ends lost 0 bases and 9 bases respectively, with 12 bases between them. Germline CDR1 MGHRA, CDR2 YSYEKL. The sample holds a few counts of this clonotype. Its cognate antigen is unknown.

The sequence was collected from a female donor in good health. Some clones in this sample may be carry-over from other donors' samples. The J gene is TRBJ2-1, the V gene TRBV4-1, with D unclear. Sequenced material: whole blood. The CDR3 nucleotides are TGCGCCAGCAGCCAAGATTCGGTTATCGGTGAGCAGTTCTTC. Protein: CASSQDSVIGEQFF.